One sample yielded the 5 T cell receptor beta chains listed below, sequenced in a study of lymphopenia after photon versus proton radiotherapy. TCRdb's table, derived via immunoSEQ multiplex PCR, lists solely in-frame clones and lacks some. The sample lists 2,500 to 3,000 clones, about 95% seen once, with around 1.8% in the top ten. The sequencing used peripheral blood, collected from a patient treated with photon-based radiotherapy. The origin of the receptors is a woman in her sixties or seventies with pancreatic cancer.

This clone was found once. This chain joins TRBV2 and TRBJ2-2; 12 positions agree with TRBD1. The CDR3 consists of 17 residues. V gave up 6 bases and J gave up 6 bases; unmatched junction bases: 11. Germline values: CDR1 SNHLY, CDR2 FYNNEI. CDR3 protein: CASSETGTGGVPGELFF. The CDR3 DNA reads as TGTGCCAGCAGCGAAACCGGGACAGGGGGCGTCCCCGGGGAGCTGTTTTTT.

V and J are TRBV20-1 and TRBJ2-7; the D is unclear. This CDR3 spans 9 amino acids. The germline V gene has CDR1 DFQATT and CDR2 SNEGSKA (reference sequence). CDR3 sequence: CPNPYEQYF. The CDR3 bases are TGCCCCAACCCTTACGAGCAGTACTTC.

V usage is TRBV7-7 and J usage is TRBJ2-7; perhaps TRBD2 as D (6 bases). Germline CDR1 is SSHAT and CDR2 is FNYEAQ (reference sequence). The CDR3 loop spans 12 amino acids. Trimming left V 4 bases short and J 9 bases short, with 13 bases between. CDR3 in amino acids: CASSYPLGGQYF. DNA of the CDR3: TGTGCCAGCAGCTACCCCCTGGGGGGGCAGTACTTC.

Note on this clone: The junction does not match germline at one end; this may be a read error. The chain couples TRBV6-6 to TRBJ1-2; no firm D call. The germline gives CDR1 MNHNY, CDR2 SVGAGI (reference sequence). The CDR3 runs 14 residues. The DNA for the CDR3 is TGTGCCAGCGTCGGGCCAGCGGAGGATCGTACAAGCTCCTTC. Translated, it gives CASVGPAEDRTSSF.

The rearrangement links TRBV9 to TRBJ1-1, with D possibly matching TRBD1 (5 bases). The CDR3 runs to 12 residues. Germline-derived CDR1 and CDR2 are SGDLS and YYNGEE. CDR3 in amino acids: CASQGLGTEAFF. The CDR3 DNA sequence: TGTGCTAGTCAGGGCCTCGGTACTGAAGCTTTCTTT.